The T cell receptor (beta chain) described here comes from a study of regulatory T cells in long-lasting Graves disease (dated by TCRdb to the early 2020s). Study-wide context: Persistent Graves' disease was defined as antithyroid drug treatment for over 5 years with persistently positive TSH receptor autoantibodies. Patients with persistent Graves' disease were compared with patients with newly diagnosed Graves' disease using TCR sequencing and RNA sequencing of peripheral blood. The study took place in China and was registered as a clinical trial. A total of around 35 samples underwent TCR sequencing, from some 13 patients with persistent Graves' disease and 20 patients with newly diagnosed Graves' disease. Antithyroid drugs had been taken for 10 to 13 years on average by persistent Graves' disease patients in the clinical cohort. What the study reported, not specific to this receptor: Because the primary lesion, thyroid tissue, could not be accessed, the study looked at peripheral blood alone. Persistent Graves' disease patients showed lower TCR Shannon entropy and fewer highly expanded clones than newly diagnosed patients, suggesting clonal expansion. A larger number of public clonotypes was shared among persistent patients (about 2,700) than among newly diagnosed patients (approximately 930). TRBV28, TRBJ1-2 and TRBJ2-5 were preferentially used in persistent disease, while TRBV20-1 and TRBJ2-1 were favored in newly diagnosed disease. The authors noted that the small sample size was a limitation that may lower accuracy. Only the TCR beta chain was sequenced and analyzed.

The sample holds many counts of this clonotype. Its cognate antigen has yet to be identified. The input lacks base qualities; no much larger clone sits a single base away. Counted from cysteine to phenylalanine, this CDR3 has 16 amino acids. Only the CDR3 DNA is retained, 48 bases long and in frame from the first base. Reading the germline V gene gives CDR1 MDHEN and CDR2 SYDVKM. V and J are truncated by 6 bases and 1 base respectively, leaving an intervening sequence of 18 bases. The library was obtained by multiplex PCR. Sequencing relied on an Illumina HiSeq 4000. CDR3 regions were amplified by Arm-PCR with iRepertoire HTBI primers to construct TCR beta libraries. Before sequencing, the PCR products went through gel purification. Processing in the source paper ran as follows. Gene usage analysis of CDR3 amino acid clonotypes relied on the 55 to 80 TRBV and 14 TRBJ segments identified across samples. Filtered high-quality paired reads were merged into contigs using COPE and FqMerger. BLAST was used to align contigs to IMGT TRBV, TRBD and TRBJ reference genes, with CDR3 defined following IMGT. Clonotypes above 0.1% frequency were classified as highly expanded clones. Shannon entropy served as the measure of repertoire diversity, while the Gini coefficient captured V-J evenness. A clonotype was considered public if more than one individual shared it. The public reads were reprocessed in TCRdb via fastp at Q25 and MiXCR, keeping in-frame beta chains. For every CDR3 protein sequence, its rows merge into one entry that carries the most common genes and DNA. The V and J calls and clone size come from TCRdb's table, not from the authors' own analysis. The sample yields around 300,000 distinct CDR3 sequences; approximately 20% were counted once. The ten largest clonotypes hold approximately 60% of the sample.

In light of the paper, this sample's time point label describes: persistent/refractory GD, antithyroid drugs over 5 years with positive TRAb. For both TCR sequencing and RNA sequencing, RNA was extracted from PBMCs using TRIzol. The diagnosis of Graves' disease was made according to American Thyroid Association guidelines. Recruitment of patients was carried out at an endocrinology department in Xi'an, China. Each patient gave roughly 8.4 milliliters of peripheral blood, collected in an EDTA anticoagulant tube. PBMCs were isolated by Ficoll Paque Plus density gradient separation without further T cell sorting. An Agilent 2100 Bioanalyzer and agarose gel were used to assess RNA quality, and a NanoDrop 2000 was used to measure RNA concentration.

The chain joins TRBV28 to TRBJ1-1; TRBD1 is a possible D gene, resting on 6 matching bases. Specimen: peripheral blood mononuclear cells (PBMCs), collected when the disease was refractory, from a patient treated with antithyroid drugs. The sequence was obtained from a female donor with Graves disease. The CDR3 region: CASRIQGIGQNTEAFF. The DNA reads as follows: TGTGCCAGCAGGATACAGGGTATCGGACAGAACACTGAAGCTTTCTTT.